This TCR beta chain was profiled in a study of blood T cells in healthy people across ages. CDR1 and CDR2 (germline): GTSNPN, SVGIG (reference sequence). The CDR3 loop spans 14 amino acids. V dropped 4 bases and J dropped 1 base, with 13 bases sitting between them. Then a second PCR, running roughly 7 to 12 cycles, was carried out with a sample-barcoded 5' primer and a J-beta primer mix. One entry per CDR3 protein results from TCRdb running MiXCR on the 5' RACE reads. The top ten hold roughly 3.7% of the sample, which has approximately 1.5 million distinct CDR3 sequences, approximately 39% seen once.

The sequenced sample consisted of blood. V gene TRBV30 combines with J gene TRBJ1-1; D gene unclear. This TCR derives from a woman younger than 35 in good health. Here the CDR3 DNA reads TGTGCCTGGACCCACCTCCTCCGGAACACTGAAGCTTTCTTT. Translating it yields CAWTHLLRNTEAFF.